This T cell receptor beta chain was sequenced in a study of shared clonotypes between healthy human individuals (TCRdb year 2020). Context from the whole study: A few men and a couple of women, aged 18 to 49 years, made up the cohort. Leukapheresis yielded between about 0.8 and 8.9 billion PBMCs per donor. Libraries were prepared and TCR repertoires were sequenced by different laboratories using diverse techniques, in order to increase sequencing depth and limit assay-specific biases. The study deeply sequenced blood TCR repertoires of about 5 healthy adults to estimate repertoire size and the extent of clonotype sharing between individuals. For each donor, three plates each were used for CD4 naive and CD4 memory, two plates were used for CD8 naive, and one plate was used for CD8 memory.

CD8 naive samples were obtained by positive selection for CCR7 among CD45RO-negative cells, yielding a CD45RA+CCR7+ population from which TemRA cells were excluded. Donors were healthy HIV-negative adults with no recently reported acute infections or vaccinations. All donors were Caucasian adults living in Nashville, Tennessee, USA. Blood was obtained by leukapheresis, after which PBMCs were separated by Ficoll-Histopaque density gradient centrifugation and cryopreserved in liquid nitrogen vapor phase. Analytical flow cytometry was used to check the purity and quantity of every magnetically sorted T cell population. Genomic DNA was isolated from each sorted fraction and quantified by UV absorbance on a Nanodrop 2000c. Via the germline V gene, CDR1 is SGHVS and CDR2 FQNEAQ. Relative to germline, V is 6 bases shorter and J is 4 bases shorter, with 13 bases between their ends. Inclusive of the bounding cysteine and phenylalanine, the CDR3 is 14 residues long. Only the CDR3 DNA stays, 42 bases, in frame from base 1.

TCR CDR3 regions were amplified from genomic DNA by multiplex PCR using the deep immunoSEQ assay. Genomic DNA extracted from each cell subset was distributed evenly over all wells of several immunoSEQ 96-well plates, and each plate served as one replicate. For sorted subsets, approximately 200 ng of genomic DNA, equivalent to 25,000 to 35,000 T cell genomes, went into each replicate PCR. Purified libraries were measured with a Qubit 3.0 fluorometer, size-checked on a Bioanalyzer 2100, and measured again with the KAPA Library Quantification kit. Every immunoSEQ 96-well plate was sequenced on a separate single-read 150-cycle Illumina NextSeq 550 flow cell. In the source study's methods: Because the immunoSEQ output included only junctional sequences and no quality scores, the filtering could not be the same as the filtering used for full-length reads. Sequences were annotated with PyIR, a Python wrapper for IgBLAST v1.9, using IMGT germline references to assign V/J genes and CDR3. Any read was removed if the V/J assignment was weak (E-value above 1e-6), the CDR3 was missing, or the read contained stop codons, out-of-frame junctions, or ambiguous translated residues. V3J clonotypes were defined as sequences sharing the same inferred V gene, J gene, and CDR3 amino acid sequence. The percentage overlap between two repertoires was calculated by dividing the number of shared unique clonotypes by the size of the smaller repertoire. Repertoire richness was assessed with RTK rarefaction, the Chao1 estimator, and Recon v2.1 estimates of unobserved clonotypes. Generation probabilities were computed with OLGA for all TCRbeta clonotypes obtained by the gDNA method from several donors. The table comes from immuneACCESS by way of TCRdb, which keeps in-frame sequences with V and J called. Part of the clones is missing from these tables; in studies checked, under half for an unresolved V gene and the rest for unknown reasons. D and trimming were read from the DNA, whereas the V and J calls and clone size are those reported in that table. The table for this sample lists hundreds of thousands of clones; approximately 96% of them were counted only once. The top ten clonotypes cover 0.095% to 0.13% of the sample.

What the study reported, not specific to this receptor: The small number of donors limited the genetic and exposure-history diversity represented. Clonotypes shared by all four sorted-subset donors showed higher generation probabilities than non-shared clonotypes. Based on pairwise subsampling, the degree of clonotype sharing among donors was expected to be affected by sequencing depth. When a few donors were compared, the shared fraction of clonotypes was around 5.1% for naive CD4, approximately 3.3% for naive CD8, 2% to 2.5% for memory CD4, and about 0.36% for memory CD8. Rarefaction of sorted-subset datasets indicated incomplete sequencing despite the large sequencing depth. Naive subsets generally had larger estimated clonotype richness than memory subsets did. Sampling was limited to blood, and TCR repertoires in tissue likely differ from TCR repertoires in blood.

Of note for this clone: The specificity of this receptor is unknown. Per-nucleotide qualities are absent, and no much larger clonotype sits a single base away.

The sequencing sample was made of naive CD8+ T cells sorted from blood. The cell subset or site tag for this specimen amounts to: CD45RA+CCR7+. The chain is encoded by TRBV7-8 joined to TRBJ1-3; the D gene is possibly TRBD1, with 5 bases matching. The sequence was obtained from a woman in her twenties or thirties in good health. The CDR3: CASRSGLSGNTIYF. Read as DNA, the sequence is TGTGCCAGCAGATCGGGACTTTCCGGAAACACCATATATTTT. This CDR3, with the reference TRBV7-8 and TRBJ1-3 proteins standing in past its ends, gives the full variable domain GAGVSQSPRYKVAKRGQDVALRCDPISGHVSLFWYQQALGQGPEFLTYFQNEAQLDKSGLPSDRFFAERPEGSVSTLKIQRTQQEDSAVYLCASRSGLSGNTIYFGEGSWLTVV.